These T cell receptor beta chains were read from a single sample in a study of cytomegalovirus exposure and HLA in healthy donors. Only in-frame clones appear in the TCRdb table, and some are missing; sequencing was by immunoSEQ multiplex PCR. The repertoire consists of 160,000 or so clones, with around three quarters occurring once and the leading ten covering approximately 5.1%. Source material: PBMCs. The receptors derive from a man aged 35 to 55 in good health and CMV-seronegative. Both conserved end residues are part of each CDR3. Fields, in order: D gene, clone size, J gene, V gene, CDR3 DNA, CDR3 protein. D genes are given only for firm matches. Not every row has a clone size; where given, it reads once, few, many or a size class.

TRBD1,.,TRBJ2-7,TRBV30,TGTGCCTGGAGTCTTAGACCAGCCGGGACAGGGTCTGGCGAGCAGTACTTC,CAWSLRPAGTGSGEQYF
.,once,TRBJ1-1,TRBV30,TGTGCCTGGAAATCGATGCAAGGGGCAGGGTCAAACACTGAAGCTTTCTTT,CAWKSMQGAGSNTEAFF
TRBD1,once,TRBJ2-7,TRBV7-2,TGTGCCAGCAGCGCCCGACAGGGCCCCTACGAGCAGTACTTC,CASSARQGPYEQYF
TRBD1,.,TRBJ2-7,TRBV2,TGTGCCAGCAGTGGCGTGGACAGGGGGGTATACGAGCAGTACTTC,CASSGVDRGVYEQYF
.,.,TRBJ2-2,TRBV5-1,TGCGCCAGCAGCTTCGGCCAGGCGAACACCGGGGAGCTGTTTTTT,CASSFGQANTGELFF
.,.,TRBJ2-7,TRBV7-9,TGTGCCAGCAGTGGACTGAAAGTCTCCTACGAGCAGTACTTC,CASSGLKVSYEQYF
TRBD2,.,TRBJ2-7,TRBV25-1,TGTGCCAGCAGTGTCCCCCGGGGAATAGCGGGCTCCTACGAGCAGTACTTC,CASSVPRGIAGSYEQYF
.,.,TRBJ1-2,TRBV6-5,TGTGCCAGCACGCTATTAGGGGCCCCTGGGGGCTACACCTTC,CASTLLGAPGGYTF
TRBD1,.,TRBJ1-2,TRBV5-1,TGCGCCAGCAGATCGGGACAGGGAGCCTATGGCTACACCTTC,CASRSGQGAYGYTF
TRBD2,.,TRBJ2-1,TRBV11-3,TGTGCCAGCAGCCCTAGCGGGGGGGCCTTTTTTGAGCAGTTCTTC,CASSPSGGAFFEQFF
TRBD2,.,TRBJ2-1,TRBV18,TGTGCCAGCTCACCTCAGCGGGAGTCCTACAATGAGCAGTTCTTC,CASSPQRESYNEQFF
.,once,TRBJ1-1,TRBV11-2,TGTGCCAGCAGCTCTCTCAGGGCACTTAGGTGGGCTTTCTTT,CASSSLRALRWAFF
TRBD1,.,TRBJ1-5,TRBV2,TGTGCCAGCAGTATCACCGGGACAGGGTTTAATCAGCCCCAGCATTTT,CASSITGTGFNQPQHF
TRBD2,.,TRBJ2-1,TRBV10-3,TGTGCCATCAGTAAAGGGGGACTAGCGGGAGGGAGTGCGTCCTACAATGAGCAGTTCTTC,CAISKGGLAGGSASYNEQFF
.,.,TRBJ2-7,TRBV7-8,TGTGCCAGCAGCCCTAATCGCGGGGAATTGGAGCAGTACTTC,CASSPNRGELEQYF
TRBD1,.,TRBJ2-2,TRBV4-1,TGCGCCAGCAGCCAAGACAGGGGGCAAATCACCGGGGAGCTGTTTTTT,CASSQDRGQITGELFF
.,.,TRBJ2-7,TRBV11-2,TGTGCCAGCAGCTTAGCGCATCAGAACGGGGAGCAGTACTTC,CASSLAHQNGEQYF
TRBD1,.,TRBJ2-5,TRBV4-3,TGCGCCAGCAGCCAAGACAGACAGGGCGACAAGACCCAGTACTTC,CASSQDRQGDKTQYF
TRBD2,few,TRBJ2-7,TRBV9,TGTGCCAGCAGCGAAACCGGGACTAGCGGCCTCTACGAGCAGTACTTC,CASSETGTSGLYEQYF
.,.,TRBJ1-3,TRBV4-3,TGCGCCAGCAGCCAAGATCTGACAGCTGGAAACACCATATATTTT,CASSQDLTAGNTIYF
.,.,TRBJ2-7,TRBV5-4,TGTGCCAGCAGCTTGGGGGGGCGGGCTCTGAGAGCCTACGAGCAGTACTTC,CASSLGGRALRAYEQYF
.,.,TRBJ2-1,TRBV4-3,TGCGCCAGCAGCCAGGGGGCGATAGGGGGAAGCTCCTACAATGAGCAGTTCTTC,CASSQGAIGGSSYNEQFF
.,.,TRBJ2-3,TRBV5-1,TGCGCCAGCAGTTTCATCACAGATACGCAGTATTTT,CASSFITDTQYF
.,.,TRBJ1-1,TRBV11-3,TGTGCCAGCAGTTTAGCGGTTTGGACTGAAGCTTTCTTT,CASSLAVWTEAFF
TRBD1,.,TRBJ1-5,TRBV4-1,TGCGCCAGCAGCCAATCGACAGGGTTGGGCAATCAGCCCCAGCATTTT,CASSQSTGLGNQPQHF
.,.,TRBJ2-2,TRBV19,TGTGCCAGTAGTATTCCCATCCTCATGGGTACAGGTGATGACACCGGGGAGCTGTTTTTT,CASSIPILMGTGDDTGELFF
.,.,TRBJ2-2,TRBV5-1,TGCGCCAGCAGCTGGACCGGGACAACGAACACCGGGGAGCTGTTTTTT,CASSWTGTTNTGELFF
.,few,TRBJ2-3,TRBV7-2,TGTGCCAGCAGCCGGTTGGATACGCAGTATTTT,CASSRLDTQYF
.,.,TRBJ1-1,TRBV5-6,TGTGCCAGCAGCCCCGCCGGGACTATAACGGGTGCTTTCTTT,CASSPAGTITGAFF
.,once,TRBJ1-3,TRBV7-2,TGTGCCGCCTCGGGGGACTCTGGAAACACCATATATTTT,CAASGDSGNTIYF
TRBD2,.,TRBJ2-3,TRBV14,TGTGCCAGCAGCCAGAGCGGGGGGGCAGCGGATACGCAGTATTTT,CASSQSGGAADTQYF
.,.,TRBJ1-1,TRBV30,TGTGCCTCGACGGGGATGAACACTGAAGCTTTCTTT,CASTGMNTEAFF
.,.,TRBJ1-2,TRBV6-1,TGTGCCAGCAGTCTTCCAGGTGGCTACACCTTC,CASSLPGGYTF
TRBD1,.,TRBJ2-5,TRBV29-1,TGCAGCGTTGTTCCCACAGGGGGCATGGGGGTAATCCAGTACTTC,CSVVPTGGMGVIQYF
TRBD1,.,TRBJ2-1,TRBV5-4,TGTGCCAGCAGCTTGTCGACAGGGCGCTACAATGAGCAGTTCTTC,CASSLSTGRYNEQFF
.,.,TRBJ1-6,TRBV7-9,TGTGCCAGCAGCTTACTAGGGGATAATTCACCCCTCCACTTT,CASSLLGDNSPLHF
TRBD2,.,TRBJ2-1,TRBV13,TGTGCCAGCAGCTCCGGGGCTCGAGCGGGGACCCTCAATGAGCAGTTCTTC,CASSSGARAGTLNEQFF
.,.,TRBJ1-1,TRBV5-6,TGTGCCAGCAGCTTACGGGGAAGCACTGAAGCTTTCTTT,CASSLRGSTEAFF
.,.,TRBJ1-1,TRBV4-3,TGCGCCAGCAGCTCCAGGGTCAGCACTGAAGCTTTCTTT,CASSSRVSTEAFF
TRBD1,.,TRBJ1-4,TRBV7-9,TGTGCCAGCAGCTTAGAAGGGGGCGGCGAAAAACTGTTTTTT,CASSLEGGGEKLFF
TRBD1,.,TRBJ1-1,TRBV2,TGTGCCAGCAGGGCCCGGACAGGGGAGAACACTGAAGCTTTCTTT,CASRARTGENTEAFF
TRBD2,.,TRBJ2-1,TRBV13,TGTGCCAGCAGCTTGATACTAGCGGGATTCGACAATGAGCAGTTCTTC,CASSLILAGFDNEQFF
.,.,TRBJ1-2,TRBV29-1,TGCAGCGTTGAAGGTTCTACCTCCGGGGGTAGCTATGGCTACACCTTC,CSVEGSTSGGSYGYTF
TRBD2,.,TRBJ2-4,TRBV30,TGTGCCTGGAGCGACCCGGGACTAGCGGTCAAAAACATTCAGTACTTC,CAWSDPGLAVKNIQYF
TRBD1,once,TRBJ2-7,TRBV30,TGTGCCTGGAGTGTGTTCGGGACAGTAACGCACGAGCAGTACTTC,CAWSVFGTVTHEQYF
TRBD1,.,TRBJ2-7,TRBV5-1,TGCGCCAGCAGCTTGCAGGGACAGAGCTACGAGCAGTACTTC,CASSLQGQSYEQYF
TRBD2,once,TRBJ2-1,TRBV9,TGTGCCAGCAGCGCCCCATCTAGCGGGAGTTCCTACAATGAGCAGTTCTTC,CASSAPSSGSSYNEQFF
.,.,TRBJ2-1,TRBV5-4,TGTGCCAGCAGCTTGGACTCCGTTCTCTCCTACAATGAGCAGTTCTTC,CASSLDSVLSYNEQFF
.,.,TRBJ2-7,TRBV5-1,TGCGCCAGCAGTCCGGACTCCTCCTACGAGCAGTACTTC,CASSPDSSYEQYF
.,once,TRBJ2-7,TRBV5-1,TGCGCCAGCAGTCGAGGAAGCGCTGACTCCTACGAGCAGTACTTC,CASSRGSADSYEQYF
.,.,TRBJ1-3,TRBV5-1,TGCGCCAGCAGCGTAACCGGGACTGCCTCTGGAAACACCATATATTTT,CASSVTGTASGNTIYF
TRBD2,.,TRBJ2-2,TRBV10-3,TGTGCCATCAGTGAGGGTAGCGGGACGGTCGGGGAGCTGTTTTTT,CAISEGSGTVGELFF
.,.,TRBJ2-7,TRBV6-1,TGTGCCAGCAGGAGGGACAACTCCTACGAGCAGTACTTC,CASRRDNSYEQYF
.,.,TRBJ1-1,TRBV7-3,TGTGCCAGCAGCTTACAGGGCGACACTGAAGCTTTCTTT,CASSLQGDTEAFF
.,.,TRBJ1-6,TRBV30,TGTGCCTGGAGCGGGACGGCGGGGTCACCCCTCCACTTT,CAWSGTAGSPLHF
.,few,TRBJ2-5,TRBV6-1,TGTGCCAGCAGTGGCCGTAGAGACGCCAGGTCAGGAGAGACCCAGTACTTC,CASSGRRDARSGETQYF
TRBD1,.,TRBJ2-2,TRBV5-4,TGTGCCAGCAGCTGGGGACAGGGGCCCGGGGAGCTGTTTTTT,CASSWGQGPGELFF
.,.,TRBJ1-2,TRBV4-3,TGCGCCAGCAGCCAAGATCAAGGGGCGGGCTACACCTTC,CASSQDQGAGYTF